Presented here are 20 T cell receptor beta chains from one specimen sequenced in a study of blood T cell repertoires in COVID-19. Assay used: immunoSEQ multiplex PCR; TCRdb lists only in-frame clones, some missing. The table lists 250,000 or so clones, 65% to 90% of them singletons. The sequenced sample consisted of PBMCs or T cells enriched from blood (not recorded which). The receptor set was obtained from a man in his forties who had recovered from COVID-19.

This chain links TRBV5-1 with TRBJ1-2, with TRBD1 identical over 8 bases. CDR3 length equals 13 residues. V was pared by 0 bases and J by 6 bases, with 1 base of the junction left unmatched. From germline, CDR1 is SGHRS and CDR2 YFSETQ. CDR3 coding DNA: TGCGCCAGCAGCTTGGCAGGGGGCGATGGCTACACCTTC. Its protein product is CASSLAGGDGYTF.

This chain connects TRBV30 to TRBJ2-1; weak D call: TRBD2 (5 bases). This CDR3 region has 15 residues. Trimming removed 3 bases from V and 0 bases from J, with 12 bases in between. Germline loops: CDR1 GTSNPN, CDR2 SVGIG (reference sequence). Written as DNA, the CDR3 is TGTGCCTGGAGGGGCGGGTCGAGCTCCTACAATGAGCAGTTCTTC. It encodes CAWRGGSSSYNEQFF.

V is TRBV3-1 (or the pseudogene TRBV3-2) and J is TRBJ2-7, with D tentatively TRBD1 (5 bases). V lost 11 bases, J lost 4 bases, and 12 bases lay in between. Germline values: CDR1 LGHDT, CDR2 YNNKEL (reference sequence). The CDR3 runs to 11 residues. CDR3 sequence reads: CAVTSGYEQYF. Here the CDR3 DNA reads TGTGCCGTCACGTCAGGGTACGAGCAGTACTTC.

The V and J genes are TRBV29-1 and TRBJ1-2; D ambiguous. This CDR3 contains 12 residues. V lost 3 bases and J 10 bases, leaving 15 bases between the germline ends. Germline CDR1 SQVTM, CDR2 ANQGSEA. DNA of the CDR3: TGCAGCGTTGAGAGGACGGGAGATGACTACACCTTC. As protein: CSVERTGDDYTF.

The DNA for the CDR3 is TGTGCCAGCAGCTTAGCTACGGTGAACACTGAAGCTTTCTTT. This translates into CASSLATVNTEAFF. This chain connects TRBV7-2 to TRBJ1-1; the D is unclear. The CDR3 totals 14 residues. V lost 0 bases and J 0 bases, leaving 5 bases between the germline ends. Germline loops: CDR1 SGHTA, CDR2 FQGNSA.

V is TRBV4-1 and J is TRBJ2-1; tentative D call: TRBD2 (5 bases). V was pared by 0 bases and J by 4 bases, with 13 bases between. The germline V gene has CDR1 MGHRA and CDR2 YSYEKL. The CDR3 is 16 residues long. The CDR3 protein is CASSQDSSGTYNEQFF. In nucleotides, the CDR3 is TGCGCCAGCAGCCAAGATAGCAGCGGTACTTACAATGAGCAGTTCTTC.

This clone was observed once. V usage is TRBV10-3 and J usage is TRBJ2-1; 9 bases are a match to TRBD1. The germline V gene encodes CDR1 ENHRY and CDR2 SYGVKD. CDR3 length equals 20 residues. Unmatched junction bases numbered 22, after V lost 4 bases and J lost 6 bases. The CDR3 is CAISAMAEIPRDREANEQFF. For the CDR3, the DNA is TGTGCCATCAGTGCAATGGCAGAGATTCCCCGGGACAGGGAGGCCAATGAGCAGTTCTTC.

The V gene is TRBV6-5, the J gene TRBJ1-2; TRBD1 might be the D (6 bases). CDR3 size: 16 residues. CDR1 and CDR2 from the germline V gene are MNHEY and SVGAGI. Trimming cost V 2 bases and J 3 bases, with 16 bases left between them. CDR3 DNA sequence: TGTGCCAGCAGTTACGGACCGGGGGGCGAGCACTATGGCTACACCTTC. This gives the protein CASSYGPGGEHYGYTF.

This clone occurred a few times. The chain has TRBV18 and TRBJ2-1, with a tentative D call TRBD1 (6 bases). This CDR3 is built from 16 residues. V lost 6 bases and J lost 0, with 15 bases in between. Per germline, CDR1 KGHSH and CDR2 LQKENI. The CDR3, as DNA: TGTGCCAGCTCCCCGGGACGGACAGACTCCTACAATGAGCAGTTCTTC. This codes for CASSPGRTDSYNEQFF.

DNA of the CDR3: TGTGCCAGCAGCCCTAGACGGCGGGAGGGGGTTTTAACGAACACCGGGGAGCTGTTTTTT. As protein: CASSPRRREGVLTNTGELFF. This chain links TRBV9 with TRBJ2-2; 9 bases line up with TRBD2. The germline V gene has CDR1 SGDLS and CDR2 YYNGEE. CDR3 size: 20 residues. V was clipped by 4 bases and J by 0 bases; unmatched bases: 16.

The chain recombines TRBV6-5 with TRBJ1-5; no reliable D call. The V gene's germline CDR1 is MNHEY and CDR2 SVGAGI. V lost 6 bases, J lost 5 bases, and 8 bases lay in between. The CDR3 runs to 12 residues. As DNA, the CDR3 is TGTGCCAGCAGGGAGGTGGATCAGCCCCAGCATTTT. The encoded protein is CASREVDQPQHF.

This clone was seen just once. The V call is TRBV3-1 (or the pseudogene TRBV3-2), the J call TRBJ1-6, with TRBD1 identical over 7 bases. This CDR3 comprises 16 residues. V was clipped by 4 bases and J by 7 bases; unmatched bases: 10. CDR1 and CDR2 (germline): LGHDT, YNNKEL (reference sequence). The CDR3 reads CASSRAGGSGNSPLHF. The CDR3 DNA is TGTGCCAGCAGCCGGGCAGGGGGTTCTGGCAATTCACCCCTCCACTTT.

This chain uses TRBV23-1 with TRBJ1-5, with 7 bases lining up with TRBD1. TRBV23-1 qualifies as an ORF whose function is uncertain. V gave up 3 bases and J gave up 1 base; unmatched junction bases: 3. The CDR3 is 15 residues long. In DNA, the CDR3 is TGCGCCAGCAGTCAGGACAGGATGAGCAATCAGCCCCAGCATTTT. This codes for CASSQDRMSNQPQHF.

The chain has TRBV7-2 and TRBJ1-2; no definite D call. The CDR3 spans 12 residues. CDR1 SGHTA and CDR2 FQGNSA come from the germline V gene. The V end was cut by 2 bases, the J end by 7 bases, with 8 bases between. In nucleotides, the CDR3 is TGTGCCAGCAGCTTATATATGCGTGGCTACACCTTC. This codes for CASSLYMRGYTF.

The rearrangement joins TRBV28 to TRBJ2-7, with TRBD2 matching 7 bases. V shed 8 bases and J 4 bases; nucleotides not matched to a gene: 5. Germline CDR1 is MDHEN and CDR2 is SYDVKM. The length of the CDR3 is 12 residues. The CDR3 DNA reads as TGTGCCAGCGGGGACTACCAGTACGAGCAGTACTTC. Protein: CASGDYQYEQYF.

The chain couples TRBV28 to TRBJ1-1; no firm D call. Trimming left V 3 bases short and J 5 bases short, with 4 bases between. The germline V gene encodes CDR1 MDHEN and CDR2 SYDVKM. CDR3 length equals 11 residues. CDR3: CASSFGTEAFF. The CDR3 DNA reads TGTGCCAGCAGTTTCGGGACTGAAGCTTTCTTT. Supplemented by reference TRBV28 and TRBJ1-1, the full variable domain reads DVKVTQSSRYLVKRTGEKVFLECVQDMDHENMFWYRQDPGLGLRLIYFSYDVKMKEKGDIPEGYSVSREKKERFSLILESASTNQTSMYLCASSFGTEAFFGQGTRLTVV.

The rearrangement links TRBV5-1 to TRBJ1-2; D might be TRBD1 (5 bases). The CDR3 covers 16 residues. Germline V CDR1 and CDR2: SGHRS, YFSETQ. Trimming took off 1 base at V and 1 base at J, with 14 bases between the two ends. Here the CDR3 DNA reads TGCGCCAGCAGCTTGTATGTTCAGGGTTATAACTATGGCTACACCTTC. It yields the protein CASSLYVQGYNYGYTF.

V and J are TRBV19 and TRBJ2-3; 9 nucleotides match TRBD2. CDR3 length: 16 amino acids. With V trimmed by 4 bases and J by 1 base, 6 bases remained unmatched. Germline CDR1 LNHDA, CDR2 SQIVND (reference sequence). The CDR3 here is CASSKETSGRTDTQYF. The CDR3 DNA reads TGTGCCAGTAGTAAGGAGACTAGCGGACGCACAGATACGCAGTATTTT.

The rearrangement joins TRBV18 to TRBJ2-7, with D perhaps TRBD1 (7 bases). The CDR3 length is 13 residues. CDR1 and CDR2 from the germline V gene are KGHSH and LQKENI. In nucleotides, the CDR3 is TGTGCAAGAGAGATCAGGGGGGCGTACGAGCAGTACTTC. Its translation is CAREIRGAYEQYF. The full variable domain, with the rest looked up from reference TRBV18 and TRBJ2-7, is NAGVMQNPRHLVRRRGQEARLRCSPMKGHSHVYWYRQLPEEGLKFMVYLQKENIIDESGMPKERFSAEFPKEGPSILRIQQVVRGDSAAYFCAREIRGAYEQYFGPGTRLTVT.

The chain has TRBV2 and TRBJ2-3, with 11 nucleotides matching TRBD2. V was clipped by 9 bases and J by 3 bases; unmatched bases: 5. The CDR3 extends over 14 amino acids. Germline V gene lookup returns CDR1 SNHLY and CDR2 FYNNEI. The CDR3 nucleotides are TGTGCCAGTAGAAGGACTAGCGGGACAGATACGCAGTATTTT. Translating it yields CASRRTSGTDTQYF.